This T cell receptor beta chain emerged from a study of T-cell memory formation after mild COVID-19. Whole-study results and caveats: Those CD4+ clones that contracted were mainly in CM and EM (CD8+ ones in EMRA).

This clonotype has at least ten counts. The antigen remains undetermined. TCRdb fed the 5' RACE reads into MiXCR, producing one record per CDR3 protein. The sample records some 46,000 distinct CDR3 sequences, around 6.1% being singletons. This CDR3 comprises 13 residues. V was clipped by 0 bases and J by 7 bases, with 8 bases between them. Germline V gives CDR1 SGHDT, CDR2 YYEEEE. The J gene is TRBJ2-1, the V gene TRBV5-6; D uncertain. This receptor was taken from an adult who had mild COVID-19 (a few samples of this study predate the infection). Cell type and time point are not known. Sequencing input: PBMCs or a T cell subset sorted from them (not recorded which). The CDR3 sequence is CASSLDLENEQFF. The CDR3 nucleotides read TGTGCCAGCAGCTTGGACTTGGAGAATGAGCAGTTCTTC.